This TCR beta chain stems from a study of vaccination and CD4 T cells after COVID-19. Regarding this clonotype: Its antigen is still unknown.

V lost 4 bases and J 0 bases, leaving 7 bases between the germline ends. The germline V gene encodes CDR1 MNHEY and CDR2 SMNVEV (reference sequence). The CDR3 length is 14 residues. Described treatment: roughly ten-day PBMC culture with coronavirus spike peptide pools or control peptides (ViraFEST assay). These CD4+ T cells came from an unexposed donor, sampled before the COVID-19 pandemic (2011-2018). Fresh IL-2 medium replaced half the culture medium on days 3 and 7. At the Johns Hopkins FTIC core, DNA taken from cultured CD4+ T cells was sequenced by way of the Oncomine TCR Beta short-read assay. Genomic DNA was isolated from CD4+ T cells that had been cultured. MiXCR was run by TCRdb on the PCR reads, yielding one entry per CDR3 protein. This sample has thousands of distinct CDR3 sequences, with almost 30% found just once.

The chain employs TRBV27 and TRBJ1-5; D unresolved. Sequenced material: CD4+ T cells from blood, cultured in vitro. This clonotype originated in a human donor in good health. In DNA, the CDR3 is TGTGCCAGCAGTTCCAGGTATAGCAATCAGCCCCAGCATTTT. It codes for CASSSRYSNQPQHF.